This TCR beta chain was retrieved from a study of T cell responses to AZD1222 COVID-19 vaccine. This table comes from immunoSEQ multiplex PCR, and its TCRdb copy is limited to in-frame clones, with some not included. The sample contains about 100,000 clones, about nine tenths of which appear only once. The CDR3 loop spans 16 amino acids. CDR1 LGHNA and CDR2 YSLEER come from the germline V gene. The germline V and J ends were trimmed by 0 bases and 5 bases, with 14 bases remaining between them. Source: peripheral blood, taken on day 0 of AZD1222 vaccination. This sequence originates from an adult in good health. The chain has TRBV4-3 and TRBJ1-3; D may be TRBD1 (5 bases). The chain's CDR3 is CASSQDLWQGRNTIYF. The DNA for the CDR3 is TGCGCCAGCAGCCAAGATCTTTGGCAGGGTCGAAACACCATATATTTT.